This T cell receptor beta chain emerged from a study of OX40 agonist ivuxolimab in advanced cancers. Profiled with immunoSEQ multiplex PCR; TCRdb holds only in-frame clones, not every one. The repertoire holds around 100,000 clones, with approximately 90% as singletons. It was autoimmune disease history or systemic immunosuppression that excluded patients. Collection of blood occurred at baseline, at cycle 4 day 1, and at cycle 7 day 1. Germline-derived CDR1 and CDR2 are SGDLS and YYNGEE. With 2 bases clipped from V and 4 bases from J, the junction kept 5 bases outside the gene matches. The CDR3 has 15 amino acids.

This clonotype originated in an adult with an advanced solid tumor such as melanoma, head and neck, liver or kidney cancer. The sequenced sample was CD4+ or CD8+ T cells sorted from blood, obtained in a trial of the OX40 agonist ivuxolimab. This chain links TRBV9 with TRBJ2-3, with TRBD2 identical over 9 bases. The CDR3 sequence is CASSVSGLAADTQYF. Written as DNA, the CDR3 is TGTGCCAGCAGCGTTTCGGGACTAGCTGCAGATACGCAGTATTTT.